This record concerns one T cell receptor (beta chain) sequence. Its antigen remains unidentified. Per-base quality was not reported, and no clone a single base away is much larger than it. To sequence the TCRbeta CDR3 region, genomic DNA was isolated from the sorted cells. The immunoSEQ Assay was used to sequence the TCRbeta CDR3 regions. TCRdb limited this immuneACCESS table to in-frame rearrangements with V and J called. A share of clones is missing; checked studies link under half to unresolved V genes, and the rest is unexplained. This sample has about 82,000 clones in its table, and more than 75% of those were observed once. The ten most abundant clones make up around 1.8% of the sample. The data were taken from a study of OX40 agonist ivuxolimab in advanced cancers. Turning to the overall study: The costimulatory receptor OX40 (CD134) was targeted by ivuxolimab, a fully human IgG2 agonistic monoclonal antibody. The dose-escalation cohort was 82.7% male with a mean age of around 62 years, ranging from roughly 23 to 85. Intravenous ivuxolimab was administered to patients every 2 weeks at six dose levels: 0.01, 0.1, 0.3, 1.5, 3 and 10 mg/kg. Patients were allowed to have had prior anti-PD-1, anti-PD-L1 or anti-CTLA-4 therapy, and more than 35% of the dose-escalation patients had been treated with checkpoint inhibitors. The paper covers the monotherapy dose-escalation part of the phase I ivuxolimab trial, which included N of about 50 patients. Three dose-escalation patients achieved partial responses, one with hepatocellular carcinoma and two with cutaneous melanoma. Peripheral TCRbeta sequencing aimed to test whether ivuxolimab altered TCR sequence diversity and caused clonal T-cell expansion. Among the roughly 52 dose-escalation patients, 19 had hepatocellular carcinoma, 15 or so melanoma, 9 renal cell carcinoma and 9 head and neck cancer. Here is what the overall study found, with its caveats: Antigen specificity was not determined for the clonally expanded peripheral T cells. After ivuxolimab, expanded clones were on average more numerous among CD8+ T cells than among CD4+ T cells. Clonal expansion of both CD4+ and CD8+ blood T cells was observed from baseline to week 6 at doses 0.1 to 3.0 mg/kg. In partial responders in the 0.1-3.0 mg/kg groups, normalized peripheral clonal expansion was found to be among the lowest, especially among CD8+ T cells. Low levels of normalized T-cell clonal expansion were also seen in some patients who did not respond.

Reading the germline V gene (reference sequence) gives CDR1 LNHDA and CDR2 SQIVND. From cysteine to phenylalanine, the CDR3 is 15 amino acids long. Only the CDR3 region is kept as DNA, spanning 45 bases read in frame from base 1. Trimming leaves V shorter by 2 bases and J shorter by 3 bases, with the junction holding 5 bases beyond the gene matches. Patients with a history of autoimmune disease or receiving systemic immunosuppression were excluded from the trial. Peripheral blood for TCR sequencing was collected from all dose cohorts at baseline, on cycle 4 day 1, and on cycle 7 day 1. Samples were obtained from an open-label, multicenter, first-in-human phase I dose-escalation trial of ivuxolimab. Adults with locally advanced or metastatic head and neck squamous cell, hepatocellular, melanoma or renal cell carcinoma were enrolled in the trial. Before TCR sequencing, CD4+ T cells and CD8+ T cells from peripheral blood were sorted into separate populations.

The receptor was isolated from an adult with an advanced solid tumor such as melanoma, head and neck, liver or kidney cancer. The starting material was CD4+ or CD8+ T cells sorted from blood, obtained in a trial of the OX40 agonist ivuxolimab. Here the chain combines TRBV19 and TRBJ1-2; 8 bases in the junction line up with TRBD1. The CDR3 reads CASSIFSTGDYGYTF. The DNA sequence is TGTGCCAGTAGTATATTCTCGACAGGGGACTATGGCTACACCTTC.